This T cell receptor (beta chain) emerged from a study of cytomegalovirus exposure and HLA in healthy donors. Turning to this clone: Its target is not known.

Findings and limits, study-wide: For cytomegalovirus status, the classifier reportedly gave diagnoses with high specificity and sensitivity.

Data came from immunoSEQ multiplex PCR; TCRdb stores just in-frame clones and leaves some out. The data hold some 160,000 clones, with around 90% observed a single time. CDR1 SQVTM and CDR2 ANQGSEA come from the germline V gene. V shed 7 bases and J shed 7 bases, with 11 bases lying between them. This CDR3 contains 11 residues. J is TRBJ2-1 and V is TRBV29-1; the D is unclear. The receptor comes from a man younger than 30 in good health and CMV-seronegative. What was sequenced was PBMCs. For the CDR3, the DNA is TGCAGCGCGCCAGTCGGGAATGAGCAGTTCTTC. It specifies CSAPVGNEQFF.